These 10 T cell receptor beta chains share one sample of origin, sequenced in a study of PD-1 blockade in mismatch repair-deficient tumors. Using immunoSEQ multiplex PCR, the repertoire was profiled, and TCRdb retains in-frame clones only, with some absent. The sample includes around 130,000 clones, 88% seen only once; the top ten take about an eighth. The starting material was peripheral blood, obtained approximately 70 weeks after starting pembrolizumab. All receptors come from an adult with mismatch repair-deficient cancer.

V gene TRBV27 combines with J gene TRBJ2-7; D is unresolved. The CDR3 spans 15 residues. The V gene lost 3 bases and the J gene lost 4 bases, with 16 bases spanning the gap. CDR1 and CDR2 from the germline V gene are MNHEY and SMNVEV (reference sequence). In DNA form, the CDR3 reads TGTGCCAGCAGTTTGGCTCTACCTAGTCGGTACGAGCAGTACTTC. Encoded protein: CASSLALPSRYEQYF.

The chain recombines TRBV5-4 with TRBJ2-7; D gene unclear. With 2 bases removed from V and 1 base from J, the gap between germline ends came to 13 bases. The CDR3 sequence is 15 residues long. Germline loops: CDR1 SGHNT, CDR2 YYREEE (reference sequence). CDR3 nucleotide sequence: TGTGCCAGCAGCTTTCATCCTCTTGGGTCCTACGAGCAGTACTTC. Protein sequence: CASSFHPLGSYEQYF.

V and J are TRBV9 and TRBJ1-3; 8 bases map to TRBD1. This CDR3 has 20 residues. The ends lost 3 bases at V and 0 bases at J; junction bases unmatched: 17. CDR1 and CDR2 from the germline V gene are SGDLS and YYNGEE. CDR3 sequence reads: CASSDGTGPARHLSGNTIYF. Here the CDR3 DNA reads TGTGCCAGCAGCGATGGGACAGGTCCGGCCCGACACCTCTCTGGAAACACCATATATTTT.

This chain joins TRBV28 and TRBJ2-2, with TRBD1 identical over 8 bases. After removal of 2 bases from V and 3 bases from J, the junction contained 11 bases not matched to a gene. Germline CDR1 reads MDHEN; CDR2 reads SYDVKM. The CDR3 contains 18 residues. CDR3 DNA sequence: TGTGCCAGCAGTTTAGGATTTTCCAGGGGGCGCGACACCGGGGAGCTGTTTTTT. This translates into CASSLGFSRGRDTGELFF.

The genes are TRBV6-5 and TRBJ1-5; possibly TRBD1 for D (5 bases). CDR3 size: 12 residues. V was trimmed by 6 bases and J by 7 bases, leaving 10 bases between them. The germline V gene has CDR1 MNHEY and CDR2 SVGAGI. The CDR3 region has the DNA TGTGCCAGCAGGGAGTGGGACCAGCCCCAGCATTTT. Translated: CASREWDQPQHF.

The chain is built from TRBV19 and TRBJ2-3; D remains ambiguous. This CDR3 comprises 16 residues. Germline V gene data show CDR1 as LNHDA and CDR2 as SQIVND (reference sequence). V lost 3 bases to trimming and J lost 3 bases, with 16 bases between them. The CDR3 loop reads CASSIVTTLVTDTQYF. The CDR3 nucleotides are TGTGCCAGTAGTATCGTAACTACCTTGGTGACAGATACGCAGTATTTT.

V is TRBV7-9 and J is TRBJ2-7, with 7 bases identical to TRBD1. Germline CDR1 reads SEHNR; CDR2 reads FQNEAQ (reference sequence). Trimming at V came to 4 bases and at J to 2 bases, leaving 8 bases not matched to a gene. This CDR3 is built from 15 residues. CDR3 DNA: TGTGCCAGCAGCTACAGGAGACAGGGTACCTACGAGCAGTACTTC. Translation: CASSYRRQGTYEQYF.

V gene TRBV4-1 combines with J gene TRBJ2-7; unclear D gene. CDR1 MGHRA and CDR2 YSYEKL come from the germline V gene. CDR3 size: 15 residues. The V and J ends lost 3 bases and 2 bases respectively, with 14 bases between them. The CDR3 spells CASSHQAADTYEQYF. CDR3 nucleotides: TGCGCCAGCAGCCATCAGGCAGCCGACACCTACGAGCAGTACTTC.

The chain employs TRBV6-6 and TRBJ1-1; weak D call: TRBD1 (5 bases). V shed 0 bases and J shed 5 bases, with 13 bases lying between them. In germline, CDR1 is MNHNY, CDR2 SVGAGI (reference sequence). The CDR3 spans 15 residues. In DNA form, the CDR3 reads TGTGCCAGCAGTTACTCGGCAGGGACCAGGACTGAAGCTTTCTTT. Its translation: CASSYSAGTRTEAFF.

The gene calls are TRBV7-8 and TRBJ2-6, with 8 positions matching TRBD1. With 5 bases clipped from V and 0 bases from J, the junction kept 6 bases outside the gene matches. The CDR3 is made up of 17 amino acids. Germline-derived CDR1 and CDR2 are SGHVS and FQNEAQ. The CDR3 here is CASSVRDRPSGANVLTF. Here the CDR3 DNA reads TGTGCCAGCAGCGTCCGGGACAGGCCCTCTGGGGCCAACGTCCTGACTTTC. Full variable domain (missing parts from reference TRBV7-8 and TRBJ2-6): GAGVSQSPRYKVAKRGQDVALRCDPISGHVSLFWYQQALGQGPEFLTYFQNEAQLDKSGLPSDRFFAERPEGSVSTLKIQRTQQEDSAVYLCASSVRDRPSGANVLTFGAGSRLTVL.